A selection of T cell receptor beta chains follows, all from one sample in a study of T-cell reconstitution after alpha-beta-depleted transplantation in children. In TCRdb, the PCR reads were re-called with MiXCR into one record per CDR3 protein. The table shows a few hundred thousand distinct CDR3 sequences, with 9.7% occurring only once. The sample consisted of PBMCs from the stem cell graft donor, taken from the stem cell graft. The receptors were sampled from a human donor who donated a stem cell graft to a child with SCID. Both conserved end residues are trimmed from each CDR3. The D gene is left open where the match is weak. Only some rows state a clone size, as once, few, many or a class for expanded clones.

few	NA	TRBJ2-3	TRBV5-1	ASSLLGLDSAGNTQY
many	TRBD2	TRBJ2-5	TRBV7-2	ASSLIFSGGAETQY
many	NA	TRBJ1-2	TRBV5-1	ASSPLGGMDYGYT
many	NA	TRBJ1-3	TRBV24-1	ATSDPRGAGNTIY
many	NA	TRBJ1-1	TRBV12-3/TRBV12-4	ASSLQMNTEAF
many	NA	TRBJ1-3	TRBV7-8	ASSWGREDTIY
many	TRBD1	TRBJ2-3	TRBV2	ASSRDRGTDTQY
many	NA	TRBJ1-6	TRBV20-1	SARSMGRYNSPLH
many	NA	TRBJ1-2	TRBV5-1	ASSPGPAGAFGYT
many	TRBD2	TRBJ2-3	TRBV5-1	ASSPGLAGGLADTQY
NA	NA	TRBJ2-7	TRBV4-2	ASGPGDFCEQY
many	NA	TRBJ1-2	TRBV7-2	ASSSQPGAANYGYT
many	TRBD1	TRBJ1-2	TRBV6-5	ASSYATGGSYGYT
many	TRBD1	TRBJ1-5	TRBV15	ATSIDRGQNQPQH
many	TRBD2	TRBJ2-1	TRBV29-1	SVEEPGGIFRGNNEQF
many	NA	TRBJ2-5	TRBV12-5	ASAQGQATQY
few	NA	TRBJ2-3	TRBV5-1	ASTPSRASTDTQY
many	TRBD1	TRBJ1-2	TRBV12-3/TRBV12-4	ASRRTGGDLNYGYT
few	TRBD1	TRBJ1-2	TRBV7-9	ASSSGGGDYGYT
many	TRBD1	TRBJ1-6	TRBV5-1	ASSAAGDSRLPLH
NA	TRBD2	TRBJ2-1	TRBV2	ASSAGLAGAGYNEQF
many	TRBD1	TRBJ2-1	TRBV5-1	ASSWTGTRNEQF
many	TRBD1	TRBJ2-1	TRBV12-3/TRBV12-4	ASSTTGGRMF
many	NA	TRBJ1-2	TRBV10-3	AISEWEAGNGAGYT
many	NA	TRBJ2-4	TRBV2	ASRSRVAKNIQY
many	TRBD2	TRBJ2-7	TRBV20-1	SARTSGGEAVYEQY
many	NA	TRBJ2-5	TRBV14	ASNDRASETQY
NA	NA	TRBJ2-2	TRBV19	ASNSGGHGELF
many	TRBD1	TRBJ1-4	TRBV2	ASSGAPGQGEKLF
many	NA	TRBJ1-4	TRBV4-3	ASSQVSGTHNEKLF
many	TRBD1	TRBJ1-2	TRBV29-1	SASRGQANYGYT
many	NA	TRBJ1-2	TRBV7-9	ASSFIWGYGYT
many	NA	TRBJ1-2	TRBV5-1	ASSSGGGTNYGYT
many	TRBD1	TRBJ2-5	TRBV3-1	ASGGSPGQGQETQY
many	NA	TRBJ2-2	TRBV6-1	ASSDRWGSNTGELF
many	NA	TRBJ2-1	TRBV6-2/TRBV6-3	ASSYSGVLNEQF
many	NA	TRBJ2-2	TRBV20-1	SARGTGELF
NA	NA	TRBJ2-2	TRBV7-3	ASSLDGGNTGELF
many	TRBD1	TRBJ1-1	TRBV20-1	SASGQGALNTEAF
many	TRBD2	TRBJ2-7	TRBV7-2	ASSLESGVDYEQY
many	NA	TRBJ2-3	TRBV2	ASSEFRPRKGTDTQY
many	TRBD2	TRBJ2-3	TRBV29-1	SVAGTSGGVSTDTQY
NA	NA	TRBJ2-5	TRBV18	ASSPAGQIQETQY
many	NA	TRBJ2-5	TRBV4-1	ASSQAARQETQY
many	NA	TRBJ2-5	TRBV5-1	ASSLGSQETQY
many	TRBD2	TRBJ2-1	TRBV9	ASSLRGGAYNEQF
many	TRBD1	TRBJ1-1	TRBV20-1	SAYDRVRSWTEAF
once	TRBD2	TRBJ2-3	TRBV5-1	ASSLGKLSLAGKADTQY
many	TRBD1	TRBJ2-7	TRBV2	ASEGQQTYEQY
many	NA	TRBJ1-1	TRBV12-3/TRBV12-4	ASSLAPGTEAF
many	NA	TRBJ2-3	TRBV6-5	ASSYEGLDTDTQY
many	NA	TRBJ1-2	TRBV18	ASSPGQGTYYGYT
many	NA	TRBJ1-1	TRBV6-2/TRBV6-3	ASSPLGNTEAF
many	NA	TRBJ2-3	TRBV5-6	ASSLAGAFSDTQY
many	NA	TRBJ2-1	TRBV5-1	ASSLASRAGEQF
many	NA	TRBJ2-2	TRBV20-1	SAIPRRDTVTGELF
few	NA	TRBJ1-5	TRBV10-3	AISNTDRYSNQPQH
many	NA	TRBJ1-6	TRBV12-3/TRBV12-4	ASMAGRDNSPLH